The next 27 T cell receptor beta chains were all read from a single sample in a study of CD8+ T cells in alopecia areata listed by TCRdb under 2018. Library preparation employed the immunoSEQ multiplex PCR assay. For TCR sequencing, RNA was extracted from every sample and reverse transcribed into cDNA to serve as template. Sourced from immuneACCESS, this table was stored by TCRdb with only in-frame sequences that have V and J called. A share of the clones is absent; for the studies checked, an unresolved V gene accounts for under half, and the remainder has no known explanation. The sample table lists tens of thousands of clones, 60% to 70% of them with a count of one. The top ten hold 3.5% to 5.5% of the sample. CD4+ cells from five biomarker-study patients were further sorted into CD25+CD127- cells. Sequences were obtained from CD4+ Tregs sorted from blood. The receptors were sampled from a human donor with alopecia areata.

The chain employs TRBV2 and TRBJ2-7; possibly TRBD2 for D (6 bases). The V gene's germline CDR1 is SNHLY and CDR2 FYNNEI. The CDR3 spans 13 residues. V lost 4 bases and J lost 5, with 12 bases in between. CDR3 in amino acids: CASSVGRKDEQYF. The DNA of the CDR3 is TGTGCCAGCAGTGTGGGGAGGAAAGACGAGCAGTACTTC.

The chain couples TRBV6-5 to TRBJ2-7; either TRBD1 or TRBD2 may fit D (5 bases each). The CDR3 is made up of 13 amino acids. In germline, CDR1 is MNHEY, CDR2 SVGAGI. V lost 5 bases to trimming and J lost 5 bases, with 13 bases between them. Written as DNA, the CDR3 is TGTGCCAGCAGTCGGGGCCCGCGCCACGAGCAGTACTTC. Its translation: CASSRGPRHEQYF.

This clone came up a few times. The chain uses TRBV18 and TRBJ1-1; D call uncertain. Germline V CDR1 and CDR2: KGHSH, LQKENI. This CDR3 has 13 residues. V gave up 8 bases and J gave up 7 bases, with 17 bases separating them. The CDR3 spells CASGRAGRLEAFF. DNA for the CDR3: TGTGCCAGCGGGAGGGCGGGCCGCCTTGAAGCTTTCTTT.

This clone was picked up a small number of times. CDR3 region: CSVEDGSAFCAFF. The CDR3 DNA is TGCAGCGTTGAAGACGGCAGTGCGTTTTGCGCTTTCTTT. The chain links TRBV29-1 to TRBJ1-1, with no clear D. This CDR3 spans 13 amino acids. Deletions cut 0 bases from V and 11 bases from J, with 16 bases between. The germline gives CDR1 SQVTM, CDR2 ANQGSEA.

The chain couples TRBV7-2 to TRBJ1-6; D is undetermined. Per the germline V gene, CDR1 is SGHTA and CDR2 is FQGNSA. The CDR3 consists of 14 residues. The germline V and J ends were trimmed by 7 bases and 16 bases, with 23 bases remaining between them. The CDR3 spells CASTPGTANSFLHF. The CDR3 region has the DNA TGTGCCAGCACCCCAGGCACCGCCAATTCTTTTCTCCACTTT.

This clone was observed a few times. The CDR3 nucleotides read TGCAGCACCCTAGCGTCTAGCGGTTTCAATGAGCAGTTCTTC. Translating it yields CSTLASSGFNEQFF. The chain is built from TRBV29-1 and TRBJ2-1; 7 bases map to TRBD2. The J segment lost 6 bases and the V segment lost 8 bases, leaving 13 bases of the junction unmatched. CDR3 length equals 14 residues. CDR1 and CDR2 from the germline V gene are SQVTM and ANQGSEA.

The V gene is TRBV7-2, the J gene TRBJ1-3; D not resolved. V was cut by 5 bases and J by 4 bases, with 9 bases left in between. Per germline, CDR1 SGHTA and CDR2 FQGNSA. This CDR3 has 13 residues. CDR3 protein: CASSTSTGNTIYF. CDR3 DNA: TGTGCCAGCAGCACCTCGACAGGAAACACCATATATTTT.

This clone has a handful of counts. The chain joins TRBV29-1 to TRBJ2-2; 7 bases map to TRBD2. V gave up 3 bases and J gave up 1 base; unmatched junction bases: 8. CDR3 length: 16 residues. Germline lookup yields CDR1 SQVTM and CDR2 ANQGSEA. The CDR3 protein is CSVDHPSGGNTGELFF. CDR3 DNA: TGCAGCGTTGACCACCCTAGCGGCGGGAACACCGGGGAGCTGTTTTTT.

The genes are TRBV5-4 and TRBJ2-5, with D maybe TRBD2 (6 bases). The V and J ends lost 5 bases and 4 bases respectively, with 15 bases between them. This CDR3 contains 14 residues. The germline V gene encodes CDR1 SGHNT and CDR2 YYREEE (reference sequence). The CDR3 nucleotides read TGTGCCAGCAGAGATAGGGGAGGAATAGAGACCCAGTACTTC. This encodes CASRDRGGIETQYF. The whole variable domain, filled in from reference TRBV5-4 and TRBJ2-5, reads ETGVTQSPTHLIKTRGQQVTLRCSSQSGHNTVSWYQQALGQGPQFIFQYYREEENGRGNFPPRFSGLQFPNYSSELNVNALELDDSALYLCASRDRGGIETQYFGPGTRLLVL.

Only a few counts were recorded for this clone. The chain recombines TRBV28 with TRBJ2-1; TRBD2 might be the D (6 bases). Germline CDR1 MDHEN, CDR2 SYDVKM. The V gene lost 2 bases and the J gene lost 5 bases, with 10 bases spanning the gap. The CDR3 is 14 amino acids. As DNA, the CDR3 is TGTGCCAGCAGTTTAATTCCGGGGGACAATGAGCAGTTCTTC. It translates to CASSLIPGDNEQFF.

The V and J genes are TRBV5-1 and TRBJ2-1; 8 bases line up with TRBD2. CDR3 length equals 14 residues. From germline, CDR1 is SGHRS and CDR2 YFSETQ. V trimming: 0 bases; J trimming: 5 bases; junction bases outside the gene matches: 1. This chain's CDR3 is CASSLGLANNEQFF. DNA for the CDR3: TGCGCCAGCAGCTTGGGACTAGCGAACAATGAGCAGTTCTTC.

The genes are TRBV28 and TRBJ2-7; 8 bases agree with TRBD2. With 6 bases clipped from V and 6 bases from J, the junction kept 10 bases outside the gene matches. Germline V gene sequence: CDR1 MDHEN, CDR2 SYDVKM. The CDR3 spans 14 residues. The CDR3 sequence is CASRRPGLVAEQYF. The CDR3 nucleotides are TGTGCCAGCAGACGTCCGGGACTAGTAGCCGAGCAGTACTTC.

This clone came up once. The chain uses TRBV6-5 and TRBJ1-4; D remains unclear. This CDR3 has 12 amino acids. CDR1 and CDR2 (germline): MNHEY, SVGAGI. The V end lost 6 bases, the J end lost 7 bases, and 9 bases lay between the germline ends. This CDR3 reads CASSKDGEKLFF. DNA of the CDR3: TGTGCCAGCAGCAAGGACGGTGAAAAACTGTTTTTT.

The chain joins TRBV7-3 to TRBJ2-1; perhaps TRBD1 as D (5 bases). Trimming shortened V by 5 bases and J by 7 bases, and 18 bases separated the two germline ends. The germline V gene has CDR1 SGHTA and CDR2 FQGTGA. CDR3 size: 15 residues. The CDR3 sequence is CASSAQVLGLNEQFF. The CDR3 nucleotides are TGTGCCAGCAGCGCACAGGTTTTGGGTTTGAATGAGCAGTTCTTC.

J is TRBJ2-1 and V is TRBV25-1; TRBD2 matches 13 bases. The germline V gene encodes CDR1 MGHDK and CDR2 SYGVNS. CDR3 size: 15 residues. V lost 4 bases to trimming and J lost 6 bases; unmatched junction nucleotides: 3. CDR3 in amino acids: CASSVTSGRFNEQFF. CDR3 bases: TGTGCCAGCAGTGTGACTAGCGGGAGGTTCAATGAGCAGTTCTTC.

The gene calls are TRBV29-1 and TRBJ1-1, with TRBD1 identical over 11 bases. The CDR3 contains 12 residues. Germline loops: CDR1 SQVTM, CDR2 ANQGSEA. Trimming removed 7 bases from V and 5 bases from J; junction bases left unmatched: 3. The chain's CDR3 is CSAGDRGTEAFF. In nucleotides, the CDR3 is TGCAGCGCAGGGGACAGGGGGACTGAAGCTTTCTTT. The variable domain in full, with the rest retrieved from reference TRBV29-1 and TRBJ1-1, is SAVISQKPSRDICQRGTSLTIQCQVDSQVTMMFWYRQQPGQSLTLIATANQGSEATYESGFVIDKFPISRPNLTFSTLTVSNMSPEDSSIYLCSAGDRGTEAFFGQGTRLTVV.

The chain uses TRBV5-1 and TRBJ2-1; possibly TRBD1 for D (5 bases). Germline V gives CDR1 SGHRS, CDR2 YFSETQ. The CDR3 is made up of 11 amino acids. Trimming removed 0 bases at V and 14 bases at J, with 9 bases between. The CDR3 DNA reads as TGCGCCAGCAGCTTGGGACAGCTAAAGTTCTTC. It encodes CASSLGQLKFF.

The genes are TRBV28 and TRBJ2-3; 8 bases fit TRBD2. The CDR3 loop spans 14 amino acids. Germline loops: CDR1 MDHEN, CDR2 SYDVKM. V dropped 10 bases and J dropped 0; count of bases not matched to a gene: 6. The CDR3 DNA reads as TGTGCCACCGGGGGGGGGCAAAGCACAGATACGCAGTATTTT. It translates to CATGGGQSTDTQYF.

This rearrangement joins TRBV7-2 to TRBJ2-1; weak D call: TRBD1 (5 bases). CDR1 and CDR2 from the germline V gene are SGHTA and FQGNSA. CDR3 length: 14 amino acids. Deletions cut 5 bases from V and 9 bases from J, with 17 bases between. Here the CDR3 DNA reads TGTGCCAGCAGCCAGGGTAGGGCCCAGGGTGAGCAGTTCTTC. Translating gives CASSQGRAQGEQFF. The complete variable domain, with remaining parts taken from reference TRBV7-2 and TRBJ2-1, reads GAGVSQSPSNKVTEKGKDVELRCDPISGHTALYWYRQSLGQGLEFLIYFQGNSAPDKSGLPSDRFSAERTGGSVSTLTIQRTQQEDSAVYLCASSQGRAQGEQFFGPGTRLTVL.

This chain joins TRBV28 and TRBJ2-1; 9 nucleotides agree with TRBD1. Looked up from germline, CDR1 is MDHEN and CDR2 is SYDVKM. CDR3 size: 16 residues. J gave up 7 bases and V 5 bases, and 12 bases lay outside the gene matches. This chain's CDR3 is CASSPLPTGGPNEQFF. The CDR3 DNA reads as TGTGCCAGCAGTCCTCTCCCGACAGGGGGGCCGAATGAGCAGTTCTTC.

The CDR3 DNA is TGCAGCGTTCTTGGTACCTGGGGTAATGAAAAACTGTTTTTT. It is translated as CSVLGTWGNEKLFF. The V call is TRBV29-1, the J call TRBJ1-4; no clear D gene. Germline loops: CDR1 SQVTM, CDR2 ANQGSEA. Trimming stripped 5 bases from V and 4 bases from J, with 14 bases between. This CDR3 contains 14 residues.

As for this clone: At one boundary the junction diverges from the germline segment, which might be a read error. The chain employs TRBV27 and TRBJ2-1; 13 nucleotides align to TRBD2. Germline V gene sequence: CDR1 MNHEY, CDR2 SMNVEV (reference sequence). This CDR3 has 16 amino acids. The CDR3 loop reads CVSSPLAGGGYNEQFF. In DNA form, the CDR3 reads TGTGTCAGCAGTCCACTAGCGGGAGGGGGGTACAATGAGCAGTTCTTC.

V gene TRBV5-4 combines with J gene TRBJ2-1; D not certain. The CDR3 runs 11 residues. Between the trimmed V and J ends, which lost 6 bases and 5 bases, there was a span of 6 bases. Germline CDR1 SGHNT, CDR2 YYREEE (reference sequence). The CDR3, as DNA: TGTGCCAGCAAAGGAAACAATGAGCAGTTCTTC. It codes for CASKGNNEQFF.

The chain uses TRBV30 and TRBJ1-5; TRBD1 is a possible D gene (6 bases). This CDR3 contains 14 residues. Germline V gives CDR1 GTSNPN, CDR2 SVGIG (reference sequence). Trimming took off 0 bases at V and 7 bases at J, with 13 bases between the two ends. The DNA for the CDR3 is TGTGCCTGGAGTGTACCACAGGGATCCCAGCCCCAGCATTTT. This encodes CAWSVPQGSQPQHF.

This clone has only one observation. The chain joins TRBV5-1 to TRBJ1-1; unclear D gene. Trimming took 3 bases from V and 1 from J, leaving 7 bases between them. The germline gives CDR1 SGHRS, CDR2 YFSETQ. The CDR3 has 13 amino acids. CDR3 DNA: TGCGCCAGCAGCTCCCAGGAGAACACTGAAGCTTTCTTT. This gives the protein CASSSQENTEAFF.

The genes are TRBV15 and TRBJ1-1; D is ambiguous. The CDR3 totals 12 residues. Per germline, CDR1 LNHNV and CDR2 YYDKDF (reference sequence). V lost 3 bases and J 5 bases, leaving 7 bases between the germline ends. The CDR3 DNA sequence: TGTGCCACCAGCAGCCGAAGGACTGAAGCTTTCTTT. Amino acids: CATSSRRTEAFF. Full variable domain (rest looked up from reference TRBV15 and TRBJ1-1): DAMVIQNPRYQVTQFGKPVTLSCSQTLNHNVMYWYQQKSSQAPKLLFHYYDKDFNNEADTPDNFQSRRPNTSFCFLDIRSPGLGDTAMYLCATSSRRTEAFFGQGTRLTVV.

The chain is built from TRBV30 and TRBJ2-3, with D hard to call. The length of the CDR3 is 12 residues. Germline values: CDR1 GTSNPN, CDR2 SVGIG (reference sequence). Trimming stripped 2 bases from V and 4 bases from J, with 7 bases between. The chain's CDR3 is CAWSTAPDTQYF. CDR3 DNA: TGTGCCTGGAGTACTGCACCAGATACGCAGTATTTT.